The clone carrying this T cell receptor beta chain has only a few counts. What it recognizes is unknown. The second PCR ran about 6 to 11 cycles with a sample-barcoded 5' primer and J-beta primers. TCRdb recomputed calls from the 5' RACE reads with MiXCR, one row per CDR3 protein. The sample has roughly 1.7 million distinct CDR3 sequences; about 35% are singletons. These data are taken from a study of blood T cells in healthy people across ages. Study findings and constraints: The diversity estimates, figures obtained from one million T cells, were considered underestimates.

J was trimmed by 9 bases and V by 5 bases; bases with no gene match: 16. Germline V gives CDR1 SEHNR, CDR2 FQNEAQ (reference sequence). This CDR3 spans 18 amino acids. This sequence originates from a woman in her thirties in good health. The genes are TRBV7-9 and TRBJ2-3; 14 positions agree with TRBD2. The specimen was blood. The CDR3 nucleotides read TGTGCCAGCAGCCCACCGGGACTAGCGGGGGTGCTAGATGGGACGCAGTATTTT. This gives the protein CASSPPGLAGVLDGTQYF. The complete variable domain, with remaining parts taken from reference TRBV7-9 and TRBJ2-3, reads DTGVSQNPRHKITKRGQNVTFRCDPISEHNRLYWYRQTLGQGPEFLTYFQNEAQLEKSRLLSDRFSAERPKGSFSTLEIQRTEQGDSAMYLCASSPPGLAGVLDGTQYFGPGTRLTVL.